This entry lists 27 T cell receptor delta chains sequenced from one sample in a study of gamma-delta chains in newborns, infants, children. TCRdb processed the reads again with the CATT caller. Of thousands of delta-chain clones detected, approximately 2% appear once; the ten largest clones hold around 15%. The sequenced sample was blood. The receptor source for this set is a child who was a newborn, infant or young child, either healthy, febrile or measles-vaccinated (not recorded which).

A few counts support this clone. A far bigger clonotype differs at one base, so this is likely a read error. Other nucleotide sequences from this sample produce the same CDR3. This chain joins TRAV29/DV5 and TRDJ1, with unresolved D. CDR1 is NSMFDY and CDR2 is ISSIKDK in the germline V gene. This CDR3 has 15 amino acids. Trimming stripped 0 bases from V and 0 bases from J, with 12 bases between. Written as DNA, the CDR3 is TGTGCAGCAAGCGTTCTAGGGGCCTACACCGATAAACTCATCTTT. Translation: CAASVLGAYTDKLIF.

There are a few counts of this clone. The chain is built from TRDV2 and TRDJ3, with 7 bases fitting TRDD3. Germline CDR1 reads GEAIGNYY; CDR2 reads EKD. The CDR3 is made up of 18 amino acids. J gave up 0 bases and V 2 bases, and 6 bases lay outside the gene matches. The DNA for the CDR3 is TGTGCCTGTGACAATACTGGGGCTTACTCCTGGGACACCCGACAGATGTTTTTC. Its protein is CACDNTGAYSWDTRQMFF.

This clone has only a few counts. TCRdb lists the protein of a much larger clone for this DNA, which differs at residue 16, so this is likely a read error; the protein given here is translated from the DNA itself. The rearrangement links TRDV2 to TRDJ3; 7 nucleotides align to TRDD3. CDR3 length: 20 residues. From germline, CDR1 is GEAIGNYY and CDR2 EKD. The CDR3 loop is CACDTGGLGANSWDTQQMFF. The CDR3 DNA sequence: TGTGCCTGTGACACCGGTGGTCTGGGGGCTAACTCCTGGGACACCCAACAGATGTTTTTC.

The gene calls are TRDV2 and TRDJ1; TRDD3 matches at 11 bases. CDR1 GEAIGNYY and CDR2 EKD come from the germline V gene. With 3 bases clipped from V and 8 bases from J, the junction kept 7 bases outside the gene matches. The CDR3 has 14 amino acids. The CDR3 sequence: CACDVLGDKNKLIF. The CDR3 DNA reads TGTGCCTGTGACGTACTGGGGGATAAGAACAAACTCATCTTT.

With regard to this clone: A far larger clone lies a single base away; this is likely a read error. In the same sample, other DNA sequences code for this CDR3. The V call is TRDV2, the J call TRDJ3; D is possibly TRDD3 (6 bases). Germline V gene sequence: CDR1 GEAIGNYY, CDR2 EKD. CDR3 size: 17 residues. The chain's CDR3 is CACDSTGSSWDTRQMFF. The CDR3 coding sequence is TGTGCCTGTGACAGTACTGGGAGCTCCTGGGACACCCGACAGATGTTCTTC.

This clone was detected ten times or more. Since a far larger clone is one base different, this is likely a read error. This specimen includes other DNA sequences encoding the same CDR3. The chain carries TRDV1 and TRDJ2; 9 bases align to TRDD3. This CDR3 has 21 amino acids. V shed 0 bases, J shed 4 bases, and the junction held 18 bases outside the gene matches. Germline CDR1 reads TSWWSYY; CDR2 reads QGS. The CDR3 nucleotides are TGTGCTCTTGGGGAACTGGGGCTTCCCCCGGCGCTGGGGGATTCGACAGCACAACTCTTCTTT. The encoded protein is CALGELGLPPALGDSTAQLFF.

On this clone: The protein TCRdb gives is from a much larger clone and does not agree with this DNA's translation at residue 10, likely a read error; the protein shown here comes from the DNA. J is TRDJ3 and V is TRDV2, with TRDD3 identical over 13 bases. With V trimmed by 7 bases and J by 5 bases, 7 bases remained unmatched. The V gene's germline CDR1 is GEAIGNYY and CDR2 EKD. This CDR3 spans 17 amino acids. CDR3 protein: CACHTGGYDRDTRQMFF. CDR3 in DNA: TGTGCCTGCCATACTGGGGGATACGACCGGGACACCCGACAGATGTTTTTC.

This clone was detected a few times. A far more abundant clone sits one base away, making this likely a read error. The chain employs TRAV29/DV5 and TRDJ3; 9 positions match TRDD3. This CDR3 comprises 23 residues. Unmatched junction bases numbered 21, after V lost 2 bases and J lost 0 bases. Germline loops: CDR1 NSMFDY, CDR2 ISSIKDK. The CDR3 nucleotides read TGTGCAGCAAGTTCACCGGGTCCCCTTAAGACTGGGGGAAACTCCTGGGACACCCGACAGATGTTTTTC. Its translation is CAASSPGPLKTGGNSWDTRQMFF.

This clone occurred a few times. This chain connects TRDV2 to TRDJ1, with D possibly matching TRDD3 (5 bases). Germline CDR1 and CDR2: GEAIGNYY and EKD. V lost 0 bases and J lost 4, with 8 bases in between. This CDR3 has 13 residues. DNA for the CDR3: TGTGCCTGTGACACCTGGGGTTACGATAAACTCATCTTT. Its translation: CACDTWGYDKLIF.

This clone was seen at least ten times. Since a far larger clone is one base different, this is likely a read error. V usage is TRDV2 and J usage is TRDJ1; 11 positions agree with TRDD3. Germline-derived CDR1 and CDR2 are GEAIGNYY and EKD. The CDR3 has 16 amino acids. V shed 5 bases, J shed 0 bases, and the junction held 7 bases outside the gene matches. CDR3 in DNA: TGTGCCTGTGGCCCTGGGGGATACTCTTACACCGATAAACTCATCTTT. As protein: CACGPGGYSYTDKLIF.

The sample holds a few counts of this clone. The chain employs TRDV2 and TRDJ3; D gene ambiguous. Germline lookup yields CDR1 GEAIGNYY and CDR2 EKD. The CDR3 spans 18 residues. Deletions cut 1 base from V and 0 bases from J, with 12 bases between. The CDR3, as DNA: TGTGCCTGTGACACGGGAGGCTCCGGCTCCTGGGACACCCGACAGATGTTTTTC. Translated: CACDTGGSGSWDTRQMFF.

The sample holds many counts of this clone. This may come from a read error, since a much larger clone is one base off. The chain couples TRDV1 to TRDJ1; no clear D gene. The germline V gene has CDR1 TSWWSYY and CDR2 QGS. The CDR3 totals 20 residues. V lost 4 bases to trimming and J lost 2 bases, with 29 bases between them. The DNA of the CDR3 is TGTGCTCTTGGGGGAGTGGGAGGTTTACAATACCGCCGCGAAACCGATAAACTCATCTTT. Amino acid sequence: CALGGVGGLQYRRETDKLIF.

In this sample, this clone turned up a few times. The protein in TCRdb stems from a much larger clone and differs at residue 12 from this DNA's translation, likely a read error; here the protein is translated from the DNA. The J gene is TRDJ1, the V gene TRDV1; 11 bases match TRDD3. The CDR3 runs 18 residues. V shed 8 bases, J shed 2 bases, and the junction held 16 bases outside the gene matches. Germline V gene data show CDR1 as TSWWSYY and CDR2 as QGS. CDR3 region: CALFPSYWGISRTDKLIF. DNA of the CDR3: TGTGCTCTTTTTCCTTCCTACTGGGGGATAAGCCGGACCGATAAACTCATCTTT.

In the case of this clone: The translation of this DNA and the TCRdb protein of a much larger clone differ at residue 15, probably owing to a read error; the protein shown here is translated from the DNA. CDR3 in DNA: TGTGCTCTTGGGGAAGTGGGAGGTTTACAATACCGCCGCGAAGCCGATAAACTCATCTTT. Translation gives CALGEVGGLQYRREADKLIF. The chain recombines TRDV1 with TRDJ1, with no clear D. Germline V gives CDR1 TSWWSYY, CDR2 QGS. V was pared by 2 bases and J by 3 bases, with 28 bases between. CDR3 length: 20 amino acids.

In its sample, this clone was seen a few times. The protein given by TCRdb reflects a much larger clone and differs at residue 8 from this DNA's translation, likely from a read error; the protein shown is the DNA's translation. The genes are TRDV2 and TRDJ3, with 7 bases aligning to TRDD3. V dropped 3 bases and J dropped 0; count of bases not matched to a gene: 16. CDR1 and CDR2 (germline): GEAIGNYY, EKD. CDR3 size: 21 residues. The CDR3 sequence: CACDPLLVDTPSSWDTRQMFF. The CDR3 coding sequence is TGTGCCTGTGACCCATTACTGGTGGATACGCCGAGCTCCTGGGACACCCGACAGATGTTTTTC.

The table lists this clone with a few counts. For this DNA, TCRdb reports the protein of a much larger clone, which diverges at residue 4, most likely from a read error; the protein presented here is translated directly from the DNA. J is TRDJ1 and V is TRAV29/DV5; 7 nucleotides line up with TRDD3. Losses at the gene ends were 4 bases for V and 0 bases for J; bases not matched to a gene: 9. The CDR3 is made up of 15 amino acids. CDR1 is NSMFDY and CDR2 is ISSIKDK in the germline V gene. The CDR3 DNA sequence: TGTGCAGCATGCGTTCTGGGGGCCTACACCGATAAACTCATCTTT. Translated: CAACVLGAYTDKLIF.

Of note for this clone: TCRdb has a much larger clone's protein, which differs at residue 9 from the translation of this DNA, likely because of a read error; what is shown is the protein translated from the DNA. The same CDR3 is also encoded by other DNA sequences in this sample. V is TRDV2 and J is TRDJ3; the match to TRDD3 covers 7 bases. CDR3 length: 16 residues. CDR1 is GEAIGNYY, CDR2 EKD, per germline. The CDR3 DNA sequence: TGTGCCTGTGATTGGGGGAGCTCCAGGGACACCCGACAGATGTTTTTC. Translated, it gives CACDWGSSRDTRQMFF.

This clone has more than one count but fewer than ten. TCRdb lists the protein of a much larger clone for this DNA, which differs at residue 11, so this is likely a read error; the protein given here is translated from the DNA itself. V gene TRDV1 combines with J gene TRDJ1; maybe TRDD3 (6 bases). Germline V gives CDR1 TSWWSYY, CDR2 QGS. V was trimmed by 0 bases and J by 0 bases, leaving 20 bases between them. The CDR3 is 19 amino acids. In nucleotides, the CDR3 is TGTGCTCTTGGGGAACTCGAGGTGCTGGGGAGGCCTAACACCGATAAACTCATCTTT. This gives the protein CALGELEVLGRPNTDKLIF.

Points on this clone: A read error is the likely source, as a far larger clone sits one nucleotide away. Other nucleotide sequences in the sample specify the same CDR3. The genes are TRDV2 and TRDJ3; TRDD3 is a possible D gene (6 bases). The CDR3 loop spans 18 amino acids. The germline gives CDR1 GEAIGNYY, CDR2 EKD. The CDR3 region is CACDTGGPFSWDTRQMFF. The CDR3 DNA sequence: TGTGCCTGTGACACTGGGGGCCCTTTCTCCTGGGACACCAGACAGATGTTTTTC.

This clone was observed a few times. The protein that TCRdb holds for this DNA derives from a much larger clone and differs from the translated DNA at residue 13, which likely indicates a read error; the protein shown here is translated from the DNA. This sequence joins TRDV2 and TRDJ3; 10 positions match TRDD3. The CDR3 runs to 20 residues. The germline V gene has CDR1 GEAIGNYY and CDR2 EKD. The CDR3 sequence: CACDRTGGSVSSRDTRQMFF. The CDR3 DNA sequence: TGTGCCTGTGACCGTACTGGGGGATCTGTAAGCTCCCGGGACACCCGACAGATGTTTTTC.

Details on this clone: Translating this DNA gives a protein that differs at residue 8 from the TCRdb one, which belongs to a much larger clone; a read error is likely, and the protein shown is this translation. The V and J genes are TRDV2 and TRDJ3; a possible D gene is TRDD3 (6 bases). Trimming stripped 0 bases from V and 2 bases from J, with 10 bases between. The CDR3 extends over 17 amino acids. Per germline, CDR1 GEAIGNYY and CDR2 EKD. CDR3 sequence: CACDTVGGTWDTRQMFF. The CDR3 coding sequence is TGTGCCTGTGACACCGTGGGGGGTACCTGGGACACCCGACAGATGTTTTTC.

In this sample, this clone turned up a few times. For this DNA, TCRdb reports the protein of a much larger clone, which diverges at residue 7, most likely from a read error; the protein presented here is translated directly from the DNA. The CDR3 reads CACDKVPGDTRSWDTRQMFF. CDR3 in DNA: TGTGCCTGTGATAAAGTACCGGGGGATACGCGCTCCTGGGACACCCGACAGATGTTTTTC. The chain couples TRDV2 to TRDJ3; TRDD3 agrees at 10 bases. From germline, CDR1 is GEAIGNYY and CDR2 EKD. The junction had 11 bases not matched to a gene; V was cut back by 4 bases and J by 0 bases. The CDR3 has 20 amino acids.

There are a few counts of this clone. TCRdb's protein, taken from a much larger clone, differs from this DNA's translation at residue 14, likely owing to a read error; the protein displayed comes from the DNA. The chain is built from TRAV29/DV5 and TRDJ1; TRDD3 matches at 9 bases. The germline V gene encodes CDR1 NSMFDY and CDR2 ISSIKDK. The CDR3 is 16 residues long. The CDR3 DNA sequence: TGTGCAGCAAGCGCGAGGGTGGGGGATAAAACCGATAAATTCATCTTT. This sequence encodes CAASARVGDKTDKFIF.

Points on this clone: It differs at one base from a far larger clone, so likely a read error. The same CDR3 arises from other DNA sequences in this sample as well. The chain couples TRDV1 to TRDJ1; TRDD3 matches at 11 bases. Germline CDR1 is TSWWSYY and CDR2 is QGS. V dropped 0 bases and J dropped 1; count of bases not matched to a gene: 28. This CDR3 region has 25 residues. In DNA form, the CDR3 reads TGTGCTCTTGGGGAACTAGGACTTGGCACTCCGAAATCTAGCTGGGGGATACTCGGCACCGATAAACTCATCTTT. Residues: CALGELGLGTPKSSWGILGTDKLIF.

This clone was counted only a few times. Only one base separates this from a far larger clonotype, so it likely reflects a read error. The rearrangement links TRDV2 to TRDJ3; 11 positions agree with TRDD3. V dropped 0 bases and J dropped 2; count of bases not matched to a gene: 5. There are 19 residues in the CDR3. Germline CDR1 is GEAIGNYY and CDR2 is EKD. CDR3 DNA sequence: TGTGCCTGTGACACCTACTGGGGGATAAGCCCCTGGGACACCCGACAGATGTTTTTC. Protein sequence: CACDTYWGISPWDTRQMFF.

As to this clone: TCRdb attributes to this sequence the protein of a much larger clone, which differs from the DNA translation at residue 16; a read error is likely, and the protein displayed is translated from the DNA. This chain's CDR3 is CALGKTSYVGDTTTDNLIF. The CDR3 nucleotides read TGTGCTCTTGGGAAAACTTCCTACGTGGGGGATACGACCACCGATAACCTCATCTTT. V and J are TRDV1 and TRDJ1, with TRDD3 identical over 11 bases. The germline gives CDR1 TSWWSYY, CDR2 QGS. CDR3 length: 19 residues.

As concerns this clone: The protein recorded in TCRdb matches a much larger clone and deviates from this DNA's translation at residue 18, suggesting a read error; the protein here is obtained by translating the DNA. The V call is TRDV2, the J call TRDJ3, with TRDD3 matching over 7 bases. The CDR3 extends over 20 amino acids. Germline assignment: CDR1 GEAIGNYY and CDR2 EKD. In DNA form, the CDR3 reads TGTGCCTGTGACACCGGTGGTCTGGGGGCTAACTCCTGGGACACCCGACAGACGTTTTTC. Encoded protein: CACDTGGLGANSWDTRQTFF.